Detailed here is one TCR beta chain. Germline loops: CDR1 SGHRS, CDR2 YFSETQ. V shed 2 bases and J shed 6 bases, with 19 bases lying between them. This CDR3 comprises 16 residues. The source of the sample is a study of OX40 agonist ivuxolimab in advanced cancers. Study-wide context: Past anti-PD-1, anti-PD-L1 or anti-CTLA-4 therapy was accepted, and approximately 37% had received some.

Data came from immunoSEQ multiplex PCR; TCRdb stores just in-frame clones and leaves some out. This sample has 25,000 to 35,000 clones, with about four fifths found just once. This material consisted of CD4+ or CD8+ T cells sorted from blood, taken in a trial of the OX40 agonist ivuxolimab. The chain links TRBV5-1 to TRBJ2-3; D possibly corresponds to TRBD2 (6 bases). This sequence originates from an adult with an advanced solid tumor such as melanoma, head and neck, liver or kidney cancer. The CDR3 here is CASSFRRGLIDDTQYF. In DNA, the CDR3 is TGCGCCAGCAGCTTTAGGAGGGGCTTAATTGACGATACGCAGTATTTT.